The rows below give T cell receptor beta chains drawn from one sample of a study of T cells after posttransplantation cyclophosphamide. TCRdb's copy holds only in-frame clones and misses some; the assay was immunoSEQ multiplex PCR. This repertoire holds around 35,000 clones, and none appear only once. Sequenced sample: PBMCs. The source of these receptors is a man aged 25 to 40 in good health and a related stem cell transplant donor. Both conserved end residues are part of each CDR3. D genes are given only for firm matches. Rows may omit the clone size; those that give it use once, few, many or a size class.

>.|TRBJ1-2|TRBV29-1|.
CSVEGGDFLDGYTF
TGCAGCGTTGAAGGGGGGGACTTTCTGGACGGCTACACCTTC
>.|TRBJ1-1|TRBV7-8|many
CASSLGAMNTEAFF
TGTGCCAGCAGCTTAGGGGCTATGAACACTGAAGCTTTCTTT
>.|TRBJ1-2|TRBV24-1|many
CATSDWAGVDGYTF
TGTGCCACCAGTGATTGGGCAGGGGTTGATGGCTACACCTTC
>TRBD2|TRBJ2-1|TRBV7-6|many
CASSLSGGGSYNEQFF
TGTGCCAGCAGCTTATCCGGCGGGGGTTCCTACAATGAGCAGTTCTTC
>TRBD2|TRBJ2-1|TRBV9|many
CASSLVAGGLGEQFF
TGTGCCAGCAGTCTAGTAGCGGGGGGACTTGGGGAGCAGTTCTTC
>TRBD2|TRBJ2-3|TRBV12-3/TRBV12-4|few
CASSKWSTSGPRASDTQYF
TGTGCCAGCAGCAAATGGAGTACTAGCGGGCCTCGAGCCTCAGATACGCAGTATTTT
>TRBD1|TRBJ2-3|TRBV4-3|many
CASSQDRGDTQYF
TGCGCCAGCAGCCAGGACAGGGGAGATACGCAGTATTTT
>.|TRBJ1-6|TRBV6-5|many
CASSRPLSGAALHF
TGTGCCAGCAGTCGACCACTAAGTGGGGCCGCCCTCCACTTT
>.|TRBJ2-7|TRBV10-3|many
CAISDPDRQASTYEQYF
TGTGCCATCAGTGACCCTGATCGACAGGCATCAACGTACGAGCAGTACTTC
>.|TRBJ1-1|TRBV6-2/TRBV6-3|many
CASSPRTEAFF
TGTGCCAGCAGTCCGAGGACTGAAGCTTTCTTT
>TRBD1|TRBJ2-1|TRBV4-2|many
CASSQDLRTGHYNEQFF
TGTGCCAGCAGCCAAGATCTGCGGACAGGGCACTACAATGAGCAGTTCTTC
>.|TRBJ2-7|TRBV5-1|many
CASSFSLQSYEQYF
TGCGCCAGCAGCTTCTCGCTTCAGTCATACGAGCAGTACTTC
>.|TRBJ1-1|TRBV5-6|many
CASTRGTEAFF
TGTGCCAGCACCCGGGGCACTGAAGCTTTCTTT
>TRBD1|TRBJ1-5|TRBV11-2|many
CASSLGDRGDQPQHF
TGTGCCAGCAGCTTAGGGGACAGGGGCGATCAGCCCCAGCATTTT
>TRBD2|TRBJ2-3|TRBV7-7|.
CASTPEASGGGTDTQYF
TGTGCCAGCACCCCAGAGGCTAGCGGGGGGGGCACAGATACGCAGTATTTT
>.|TRBJ1-5|TRBV6-4|many
CATTGVDNQPQHF
TGTGCCACCACCGGGGTAGACAATCAGCCCCAGCATTTT
>TRBD2|TRBJ2-3|TRBV24-1|many
CATSDARGLAGGPPDTQYF
TGTGCCACCAGTGATGCCCGGGGACTAGCGGGGGGGCCCCCAGATACGCAGTATTTT
>TRBD2|TRBJ2-5|TRBV7-3|many
CASSSREGETQYF
TGTGCCAGCAGCTCCAGGGAGGGAGAGACCCAGTACTTC
>.|TRBJ1-5|TRBV7-3|many
CASRGWAGKSNQPQHF
TGTGCCAGCAGGGGTTGGGCAGGGAAGAGCAATCAGCCCCAGCATTTT
>.|TRBJ1-3|TRBV6-1|many
CASSEQHSGNTIYF
TGTGCCAGCAGTGAGCAACACTCTGGAAACACCATATATTTT
>TRBD1|TRBJ2-7|TRBV5-1|many
CASSWTGGEQYF
TGCGCCAGCAGCTGGACAGGGGGGGAGCAGTACTTC
>.|TRBJ1-4|TRBV15|many
CATSRDRPKTATNEKLFF
TGTGCCACCAGCAGAGATCGGCCAAAGACAGCAACTAATGAAAAACTGTTTTTT
>TRBD1|TRBJ1-5|TRBV7-9|many
CASGQVNQPQHF
TGTGCCAGTGGACAGGTCAATCAGCCCCAGCATTTT
>TRBD2|TRBJ2-1|TRBV12-3/TRBV12-4|many
CASSFGLAGGNEQFF
TGTGCCAGCAGTTTTGGACTAGCGGGGGGCAATGAGCAGTTCTTC
>TRBD1|TRBJ1-2|TRBV18|many
CASSQETGPHPAF
TGTGCCAGCTCACAGGAGACAGGGCCCCATCCCGCCTTC
>TRBD1|TRBJ1-2|TRBV27|few
CASSKDRGQSGYTF
TGTGCCAGCAGTAAGGACAGGGGGCAGTCTGGCTACACCTTC
>.|TRBJ2-4|TRBV27|many
CASRPWASVGNIQYF
TGTGCCAGCAGGCCCTGGGCTAGCGTAGGGAACATTCAGTACTTC
>.|TRBJ2-4|TRBV11-2|many
CASSTTRVRSKNIQYF
TGTGCCAGCAGCACCACCCGGGTCCGATCCAAAAACATTCAGTACTTC
>.|TRBJ1-2|TRBV6-5|many
CASNPGYTNYGYTF
TGTGCCAGCAATCCAGGGTACACTAACTATGGCTACACCTTC
>.|TRBJ1-1|TRBV7-9|many
CASSSRYPKRMNTEAFF
TGTGCCAGCAGCTCCAGGTACCCGAAACGAATGAACACTGAAGCTTTCTTT
>TRBD2|TRBJ2-1|TRBV5-5|many
CASSLELAGGENEQFF
TGTGCCAGCAGCTTGGAACTAGCGGGGGGGGAAAATGAGCAGTTCTTC
>TRBD2|TRBJ2-3|TRBV7-9|few
CASRLASAGETSTDTQYF
TGTGCAAGTCGCTTAGCTTCAGCGGGGGAGACTAGCACAGATACGCAGTATTTT
>.|TRBJ1-4|TRBV28|many
CASSFFATNEKLFF
TGTGCCAGCAGTTTTTTCGCAACTAATGAAAAACTGTTTTTT
>TRBD1|TRBJ2-2|TRBV29-1|many
CSVPGGAGTGELFF
TGCAGCGTACCAGGGGGCGCGGGGACCGGGGAGCTGTTTTTT
>.|TRBJ1-2|TRBV6-2/TRBV6-3|many
CASSYGEGVLGYTF
TGTGCCAGCAGTTACGGGGAAGGGGTGCTTGGCTACACCTTC
>TRBD1|TRBJ2-7|TRBV19|many
CASSTTGGGYEQYF
TGTGCCAGTAGTACGACAGGGGGTGGCTACGAGCAGTACTTC
>.|TRBJ1-1|TRBV27|many
CASSTGWLNTEAFF
TGTGCCAGCAGTACAGGCTGGCTGAACACTGAAGCTTTCTTT
>.|TRBJ1-5|TRBV4-1|many
CASSQAGSNQPQHF
TGCGCCAGCAGCCAAGCAGGGTCCAATCAGCCCCAGCATTTT
>.|TRBJ2-5|TRBV24-1|.
CATSDLRQETQYF
TGTGCCACCAGTGATTTAAGGCAAGAGACCCAGTACTTC
>TRBD1|TRBJ2-3|TRBV5-4|many
CASSLPGQQATDTQYF
TGTGCCAGCAGCTTGCCGGGACAGCAAGCCACAGATACGCAGTATTTT
>.|TRBJ1-3|TRBV10-3|many
CAIRPGQYTGNTIYF
TGTGCCATCAGGCCAGGACAGTACACAGGAAACACCATATATTTT
>.|TRBJ2-1|TRBV7-2|many
CASSFRVNEQFF
TGTGCCAGCAGCTTCCGGGTCAATGAGCAGTTCTTC
>.|TRBJ2-1|TRBV6-2/TRBV6-3|many
CASMRGDSYNEQFF
TGTGCCAGCATGCGGGGCGACTCCTACAATGAGCAGTTCTTC
>.|TRBJ1-2|TRBV6-1|many
CASSEVSYTF
TGTGCCAGCAGTGAAGTAAGCTACACCTTC
>TRBD2|TRBJ2-5|TRBV2|many
CTRGGETQYF
TGTACCCGGGGGGGTGAGACCCAGTACTTC